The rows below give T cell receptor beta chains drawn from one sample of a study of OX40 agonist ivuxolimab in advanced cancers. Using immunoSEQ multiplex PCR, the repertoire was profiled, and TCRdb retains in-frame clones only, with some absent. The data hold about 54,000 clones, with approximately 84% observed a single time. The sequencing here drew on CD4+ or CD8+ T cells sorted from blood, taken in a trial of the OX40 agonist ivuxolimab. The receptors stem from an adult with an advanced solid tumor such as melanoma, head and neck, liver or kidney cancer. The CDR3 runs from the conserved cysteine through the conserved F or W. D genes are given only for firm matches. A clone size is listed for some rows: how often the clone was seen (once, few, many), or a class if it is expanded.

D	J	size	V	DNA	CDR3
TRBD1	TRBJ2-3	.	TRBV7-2	TGTGCCAGCAGCTTACAGGGGGCGACAGATACGCAGTATTTT	CASSLQGATDTQYF
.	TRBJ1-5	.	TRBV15	TGTGCCACCAGCCGGGGGGGGCAAGTTAGCAATCAGCCCCAGCATTTT	CATSRGGQVSNQPQHF
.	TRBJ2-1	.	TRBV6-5	TGTGCCAGCAGTTACTCGACTGTCGGGGATGAGCAGTTCTTC	CASSYSTVGDEQFF
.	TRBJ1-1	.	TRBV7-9	TGTGCCAGCAGCCCCTCTATTGGAGCTTTCTTT	CASSPSIGAFF
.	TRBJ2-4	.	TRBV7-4	TGTGCCAGCAGCTTACCCTTGGCCAAAAACATTCAGTACTTC	CASSLPLAKNIQYF
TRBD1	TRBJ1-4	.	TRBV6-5	TGTGCCAGCAGCGAACCCGGGACAGGGGATGAAAAACTGTTTTTT	CASSEPGTGDEKLFF
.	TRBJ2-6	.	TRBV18	TGTGCCAGCTACAAGTCCGAGCGCGGGGTCCTGACTTTC	CASYKSERGVLTF
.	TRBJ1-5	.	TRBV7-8	TGTGCCAGCAGCCTAGGGGGGGCTGGGCAGCCCCAGCATTTT	CASSLGGAGQPQHF
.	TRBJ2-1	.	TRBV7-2	TGTGCCAGCAGCTTAGGCCTAGCGAGGAATGAGCAGTTCTTC	CASSLGLARNEQFF
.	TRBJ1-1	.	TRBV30	TGTGCCTGGTCCCGCGCGACGCAGGGGACCTTGAACACTGAAGCTTTCTTT	CAWSRATQGTLNTEAFF
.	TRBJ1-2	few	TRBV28	TGTGCCAGCATCGAGGCCACTTACCTCTATGGCTACACCTTC	CASIEATYLYGYTF
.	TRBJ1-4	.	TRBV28	TGTGCCAGCAGTTTACCTAGGGCAGGTTTTGAAAAACTGTTTTTT	CASSLPRAGFEKLFF
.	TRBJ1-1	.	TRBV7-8	TGTGCCAGCGGAGGAGTGAACACTGAAGCTTTCTTT	CASGGVNTEAFF
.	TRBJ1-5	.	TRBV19	TGTGCCAGTTACGACACCGGGATAGGGCCCCAGCATTTT	CASYDTGIGPQHF
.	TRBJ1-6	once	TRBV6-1	TGTGCCAGCAGTGAAATTTGGGGGGGCTCCTATAATTCACCCCTCCACTTT	CASSEIWGGSYNSPLHF
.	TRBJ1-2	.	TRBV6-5	TGTGCCAGCAGTTACGGGGGTGTGAACTATGGCTACACCTTC	CASSYGGVNYGYTF
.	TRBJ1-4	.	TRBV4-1	TGCGCCAGCAGCCTCCCCTGGCGCAGGGGTGGGGGCGAAAAACTGTTTTTT	CASSLPWRRGGGEKLFF
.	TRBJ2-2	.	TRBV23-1	TGCGCCAGCAGTCAATATTTCGGCTCGGTCAGGACCGGGGAGCTGTTTTTT	CASSQYFGSVRTGELFF
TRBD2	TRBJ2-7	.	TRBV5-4	TGTGCCAGCAGCTTGGGGGCGGGAGCCTACTCCTACGAGCAGTACTTC	CASSLGAGAYSYEQYF
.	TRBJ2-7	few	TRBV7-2	TGTGCCAGCAGCTTAAGCGGGTCCTCCTACGAGCAGTACTTC	CASSLSGSSYEQYF
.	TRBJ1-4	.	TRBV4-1	TGCGCCAGCAGCCCGGCCGAAAGAGAAAAACTGTTTTTT	CASSPAEREKLFF
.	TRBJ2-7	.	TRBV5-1	TGCGCCAGCAGCTTGATCGGGGCCTCCTACGAGCAGTACTTC	CASSLIGASYEQYF
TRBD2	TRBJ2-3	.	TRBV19	TGTGCCTCAACCGGGAGGGCCGCAGATACGCAGTATTTT	CASTGRAADTQYF
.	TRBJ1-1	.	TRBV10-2	TGCGCCAGCAGTGAGTCATTAGGGTCTGAAGCTTTCTTT	CASSESLGSEAFF
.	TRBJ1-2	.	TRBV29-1	TGCAGCGTTGAAAGGGGAAAGCAGGGGTCTGGCTACACCTTC	CSVERGKQGSGYTF
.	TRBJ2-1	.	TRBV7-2	TGTGCCAGCAGCTTAGTACGGGACCTTCGGAATGAGCAGTTCTTC	CASSLVRDLRNEQFF
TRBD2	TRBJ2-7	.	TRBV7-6	TGTGCCAGCAGCTTAGCAACGGGGGAGGGCCCTGATGAGCAGTACTTC	CASSLATGEGPDEQYF
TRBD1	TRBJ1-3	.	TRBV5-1	TGCGCCAGCAGCACCGGACAGGAACTAAGCTCTGGAAACACCATATATTTT	CASSTGQELSSGNTIYF
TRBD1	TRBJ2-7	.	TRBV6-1	TGTGCCAGCATTGCAAACAGGGGTCCCGAGCAGTACTTC	CASIANRGPEQYF
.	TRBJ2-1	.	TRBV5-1	TGCGCCAGCAGCCCGGACAGACGGGTATGGTTCTTC	CASSPDRRVWFF
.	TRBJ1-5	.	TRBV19	TGTGCCAGTAGTACATCCGGAGGAAGAAATCAGCCCCAGCATTTT	CASSTSGGRNQPQHF
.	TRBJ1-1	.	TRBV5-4	TGTGCCAGCAGCTTGGACCCGTTAAGGAACACTGAAGCTTTCTTT	CASSLDPLRNTEAFF
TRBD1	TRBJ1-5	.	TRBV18	TGTGCCAGCTCAGCGTCCCGGGACAGGGTTAGCAATCAGCCCCAGCATTTT	CASSASRDRVSNQPQHF
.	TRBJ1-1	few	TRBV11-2	TGTGCCAGCAGCTTAGTCGACGGCAGGAGGAACACTGAAGCTTTCTTT	CASSLVDGRRNTEAFF
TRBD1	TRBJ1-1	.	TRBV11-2	TGTGCCAGCAGCTCACAGACAGGGGGAAGCACTGAAGCTTTCTTT	CASSSQTGGSTEAFF
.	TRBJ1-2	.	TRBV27	TGTGCCAGCAGTTTCTCACGCAACTATGGCTACACCTTC	CASSFSRNYGYTF
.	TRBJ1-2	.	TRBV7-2	TGTGCCAGCAGCATGGGAGGCGGCTGGGGAGAGGGCTACACCTTC	CASSMGGGWGEGYTF
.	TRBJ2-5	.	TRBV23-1	TGCGCCAGCAGGGGGGCAGGGGGGGCACAAGAGACCCAGTACTTC	CASRGAGGAQETQYF
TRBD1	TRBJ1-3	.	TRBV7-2	TGTGCCAGCAGCTTAACAGGGGGTAACTCTGGAAACACCATATATTTT	CASSLTGGNSGNTIYF
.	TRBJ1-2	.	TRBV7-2	TGTGCCAGCAGCTTAGACTCTCCCCTTGGGGGCTACACCTTC	CASSLDSPLGGYTF
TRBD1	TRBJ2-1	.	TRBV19	TGTGCCAGTAGTATCCGGACAGGTCTCTACAATGAGCAGTTCTTC	CASSIRTGLYNEQFF
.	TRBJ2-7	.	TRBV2	TGTGCCAGCAGTGAAGTAGCAGGCTACGAGCAGTACTTC	CASSEVAGYEQYF
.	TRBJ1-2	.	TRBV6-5	TGTGCCAGCAATGGGGACACCCCTAACTATGGCTACACCTTC	CASNGDTPNYGYTF
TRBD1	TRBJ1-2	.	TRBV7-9	TGTGCCAGCAGCCCACTGACAGGGGGCGCGGGCTACACCTTC	CASSPLTGGAGYTF
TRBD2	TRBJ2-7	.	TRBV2	TGTGCCAGCAGTCATCCCCCCGGGACTAGCTACGAGCAGTACTTC	CASSHPPGTSYEQYF
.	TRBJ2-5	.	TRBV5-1	TGCGCCAGCAGCTTGAGTCGGGGCTCGGAGACCCAGTACTTC	CASSLSRGSETQYF
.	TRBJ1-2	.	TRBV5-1	TGCGCCAACCCACGGGGGGGAGCTAACTATGGCTACACCTTC	CANPRGGANYGYTF
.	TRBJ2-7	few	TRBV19	TGTGCCAGTAGTATAAACAGTGGGGAGCAGTACTTC	CASSINSGEQYF
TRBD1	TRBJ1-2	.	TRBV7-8	TGTGCCAGCAGCTCTACACAGGGGTTGGATGGCTACACCTTC	CASSSTQGLDGYTF
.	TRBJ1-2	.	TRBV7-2	TGTGCCAGCAGCTTTCGACTCTATGGCTACACCTTC	CASSFRLYGYTF
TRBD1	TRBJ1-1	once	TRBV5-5	TGTGCCAGCAGCTCGCGGGACAGGGAATTCAGTGAAGCTTTCTTT	CASSSRDREFSEAFF
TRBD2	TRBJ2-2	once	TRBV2	TGTGCCAGCAGTGCCCCTAGCGGGAGAGAGGCCGGGGAGCTGTTTTTT	CASSAPSGREAGELFF
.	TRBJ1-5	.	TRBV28	TGTGCCAGCAGTTTGGGAGGGTTTAGCAATCAGCCCCAGCATTTT	CASSLGGFSNQPQHF
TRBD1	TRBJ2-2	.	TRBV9	TGTGCCAGCAGCCGGGACAGGGCCAACACCGGGGAGCTGTTTTTT	CASSRDRANTGELFF